In this sample, the clone carrying this TCR beta chain turned up once. This specimen belongs to a study of cytomegalovirus exposure and HLA in healthy donors. Turning to the study itself: Among roughly 180 million T cells, an earlier analysis found 117 million unique TCR beta sequences.

Amplification used 60 Vbeta primers and 13 Jbeta primers. The method was immunoSEQ multiplex PCR; TCRdb's version includes in-frame clones alone and lacks a portion of them. The sample records approximately 130,000 clones, roughly 84% being singletons. The CDR3 has 17 amino acids. Germline lookup yields CDR1 LNHNV and CDR2 YYDKDF (reference sequence). With V trimmed by 4 bases and J by 4 bases, 14 bases remained unmatched. Sequenced input: PBMCs. The receptor was isolated from a boy under 18 in good health and CMV-seronegative. This sequence joins TRBV15 and TRBJ2-3; 7 nucleotides match TRBD2. The CDR3, as DNA: TGTGCCACCAGCAAGGACCCACCGGGAGGCGGGGCAGATACGCAGTATTTT. Translation gives CATSKDPPGGGADTQYF.